The 31 T cell receptor beta chains in this list originate from one sample, sequenced in a study of T cell responses to AZD1222 COVID-19 vaccine. TCRdb's table, derived via immunoSEQ multiplex PCR, lists solely in-frame clones and lacks some. The sample has around 100,000 clones; approximately 87% are singletons. The sample in question was peripheral blood, obtained on day 0 of AZD1222 vaccination. These receptors were collected from an adult in good health.

This chain uses TRBV5-1 with TRBJ1-2; D not certain. The germline V gene encodes CDR1 SGHRS and CDR2 YFSETQ. The CDR3 consists of 12 residues. Trimming stripped 3 bases from V and 0 bases from J, with 3 bases between. DNA for the CDR3: TGCGCCAGCAGCTCAACTAACTATGGCTACACCTTC. Amino acids: CASSSTNYGYTF.

This rearrangement joins TRBV7-7 to TRBJ2-3; possibly TRBD2 for D (6 bases). V gave up 5 bases and J gave up 1 base, with 13 bases separating them. In germline, CDR1 is SSHAT, CDR2 FNYEAQ (reference sequence). This CDR3 contains 15 residues. The CDR3 reads CASSLGIAGTDTQYF. CDR3 DNA sequence: TGTGCCAGCAGCCTCGGAATAGCGGGCACAGATACGCAGTATTTT.

This clone came up a few times. The chain couples TRBV18 to TRBJ1-1, with D hard to call. Germline CDR1 and CDR2: KGHSH and LQKENI. The ends were cut back, 2 bases at V and 2 bases at J, with 15 bases in the middle. The CDR3 runs to 16 residues. Here the CDR3 reads CASSPAPGSTNTEAFF. CDR3 in DNA: TGTGCCAGCTCACCAGCCCCGGGGAGTACAAACACTGAAGCTTTCTTT.

This clone was found once. The chain carries TRBV6-2 or TRBV6-3 and TRBJ1-3; tentative D call: TRBD1 (5 bases). Deletions cut 4 bases from V and 7 bases from J, with 11 bases between. The germline V gene encodes CDR1 MNHEY and CDR2 SVGEGT. This CDR3 is 13 amino acids long. For the CDR3, the DNA is TGTGCCAGCAGTTCTCGACAGCTCAACACCATATATTTT. It yields the protein CASSSRQLNTIYF.

The chain uses TRBV11-3 and TRBJ2-3, with 7 bases that match TRBD1. Germline lookup yields CDR1 SGHNT and CDR2 YENEEA. CDR3 length equals 14 residues. With V trimmed by 5 bases and J by 5 bases, 7 bases remained unmatched. The CDR3, as DNA: TGTGCCAGCAGCCCGAGGGGGCACTTAGATACGCAGTATTTT. This gives the protein CASSPRGHLDTQYF. Full variable domain (rest looked up from reference TRBV11-3 and TRBJ2-3): EAGVVQSPRYKIIEKKQPVAFWCNPISGHNTLYWYLQNLGQGPELLIRYENEEAVDDSQLPKDRFSAERLKGVDSTLKIQPAELGDSAVYLCASSPRGHLDTQYFGPGTRLTVL.

The DNA of the CDR3 is TGTGCCAGCTCAATGACGCAGGGGAGAACTGAAGCTTTCTTT. This translates into CASSMTQGRTEAFF. The chain is built from TRBV18 and TRBJ1-1, with a tentative D call TRBD1 (6 bases). CDR3 length: 14 amino acids. V lost 5 bases to trimming and J lost 5 bases, with 15 bases between them. Germline V lookup: CDR1 KGHSH, CDR2 LQKENI.

V usage is TRBV2 and J usage is TRBJ1-3, with D perhaps matching TRBD1 (5 bases). Trimming pared 8 bases from V and 4 bases from J, leaving 15 bases between. Germline V gene data show CDR1 as SNHLY and CDR2 as FYNNEI. CDR3 size: 14 residues. CDR3 loop: CASGLGTLGNTIYF. CDR3 nucleotide sequence: TGTGCCAGCGGGCTGGGGACTTTGGGAAACACCATATATTTT.

J is TRBJ2-7 and V is TRBV7-8; TRBD1 matches at 9 bases. This CDR3 region has 18 residues. Germline V gene sequence: CDR1 SGHVS, CDR2 FQNEAQ. V gave up 3 bases and J gave up 6 bases; unmatched junction bases: 18. The CDR3 nucleotides read TGTGCCAGCAGCTTGAGACAGGGGGTATCTAGCCGCGTGGGCGAGCAGTACTTC. It specifies CASSLRQGVSSRVGEQYF.

The rearrangement joins TRBV3-1 (or the pseudogene TRBV3-2) to TRBJ2-7, with 8 positions matching TRBD2. J lost 7 bases, V lost 5 bases, and 10 bases had no gene match. This CDR3 is built from 14 residues. Looked up from germline, CDR1 is LGHDT and CDR2 is YNNKEL (reference sequence). The CDR3 protein is CASSYGGASREQYF. The CDR3 DNA reads TGTGCCAGCAGCTACGGGGGGGCCTCAAGGGAGCAGTACTTC.

The V call is TRBV19, the J call TRBJ2-4; either TRBD1 or TRBD2 may supply D (5 bases each). The germline V gene has CDR1 LNHDA and CDR2 SQIVND (reference sequence). Trimming stripped 7 bases from V and 6 bases from J, with 10 bases between. This CDR3 spans 12 amino acids. The CDR3 DNA is TGTGCCAGTACCGGGACCCCAAACATTCAGTACTTC. Its translation: CASTGTPNIQYF.

The gene calls are TRBV6-5 and TRBJ2-5; D might be TRBD2 (5 bases). Trimming removed 6 bases from V and 0 bases from J, with 8 bases in between. CDR3 length equals 13 residues. The germline V gene has CDR1 MNHEY and CDR2 SVGAGI. CDR3 region: CASRRGYQETQYF. The CDR3 DNA follows: TGTGCCAGCAGACGGGGATACCAAGAGACCCAGTACTTC.

The chain employs TRBV11-3 and TRBJ1-3; D gene uncertain. Trimming took 5 bases from V and 0 from J, leaving 17 bases between them. This CDR3 contains 17 residues. From germline, CDR1 is SGHNT and CDR2 YENEEA. In DNA, the CDR3 is TGTGCCAGCAGCCCCCTTCTGGGTGGCAGCTCTGGAAACACCATATATTTT. Protein: CASSPLLGGSSGNTIYF.

A note on this clone: Germline and junction disagree at one end, which may indicate a read error. The CDR3 sequence: CASSLASGTGSHEQYF. CDR3 DNA: TGTGCCAGCAGCTTAGCGTCTGGGACAGGCTCCCACGAGCAGTACTTC. This chain joins TRBV7-9 and TRBJ2-7; 8 bases map to TRBD1. The CDR3 totals 16 residues. Germline values: CDR1 SEHNR, CDR2 FQNEAQ (reference sequence).

The chain joins TRBV9 to TRBJ1-1; D call uncertain. The V and J ends lost 0 bases and 5 bases respectively, with 11 bases between them. CDR3 size: 14 residues. Germline V lookup: CDR1 SGDLS, CDR2 YYNGEE. CDR3 coding DNA: TGTGCCAGCAGCGTAGAGGGCTCCAGGACTGAAGCTTTCTTT. It encodes CASSVEGSRTEAFF.

The chain combines TRBV6-6 with TRBJ1-1; D gene unclear. CDR3 length: 13 amino acids. Trimming removed 4 bases from V and 0 bases from J, with 6 bases in between. Germline CDR1 MNHNY, CDR2 SVGAGI (reference sequence). This chain's CDR3 is CASSLIVNTEAFF. The CDR3 DNA follows: TGTGCCAGCAGTTTAATCGTGAACACTGAAGCTTTCTTT.

This rearrangement joins TRBV3-1 (or the pseudogene TRBV3-2) to TRBJ2-7; D is unresolved. From germline, CDR1 is LGHDT and CDR2 YNNKEL (reference sequence). V dropped 0 bases and J dropped 6 bases, with 15 bases sitting between them. CDR3 size: 15 residues. The CDR3 sequence: CASSQDTSRLLEQYF. For the CDR3, the DNA is TGTGCCAGCAGCCAAGATACCTCCAGGTTACTCGAGCAGTACTTC.

This chain links TRBV14 with TRBJ1-3; TRBD1 matches at 7 bases. J lost 4 bases, V lost 2 bases, and 20 bases had no gene match. Germline CDR1 is SGHDN and CDR2 is FVKESK. This CDR3 has 20 residues. CDR3 nucleotide sequence: TGTGCCAGCAGCCAAAGGCTGTACAGGGGTCCGCTCGTGGGCGGAAACACCATATATTTT. This sequence encodes CASSQRLYRGPLVGGNTIYF.

As to this clone: Other DNA sequences in the same sample also yield this CDR3. The chain carries TRBV7-9 and TRBJ1-2; D remains ambiguous. V was cut by 5 bases and J by 5 bases, with 9 bases left in between. Germline-derived CDR1 and CDR2 are SEHNR and FQNEAQ (reference sequence). This CDR3 is 12 amino acids long. The CDR3 here is CASSDGNYGYTF. The DNA of the CDR3 is TGTGCCAGCAGCGACGGAAATTATGGCTACACCTTC.

This clone was seen just once. This chain uses TRBV7-2 with TRBJ2-5; possible D gene TRBD2, 7 bases. The V end was cut by 5 bases, the J end by 5 bases, with 18 bases between. CDR3 length: 15 amino acids. Germline CDR1 reads SGHTA; CDR2 reads FQGNSA. The CDR3 region has the DNA TGTGCCAGCAGCCCCCTAGGGGGGGGACCGGAGACCCAGTACTTC. This codes for CASSPLGGGPETQYF.

V is TRBV6-4 and J is TRBJ2-7, with 8 bases lining up with TRBD1. Germline V gene data show CDR1 as MRHNA and CDR2 as SNTAGT. This CDR3 contains 15 residues. The junction had 4 bases not matched to a gene; V was cut back by 2 bases and J by 1 base. CDR3 sequence reads: CASSDQGAQSYEQYF. The CDR3 nucleotides read TGTGCCAGCAGTGACCAGGGGGCGCAGTCCTACGAGCAGTACTTC.

V is TRBV7-2 and J is TRBJ2-7, with 9 bases lining up with TRBD2. Germline lookup yields CDR1 SGHTA and CDR2 FQGNSA. V was pared by 5 bases and J by 7 bases, with 9 bases of the junction left unmatched. The CDR3 consists of 14 residues. CDR3 residues: CASSPAGGKGEQYF. The DNA for the CDR3 is TGTGCCAGCAGCCCAGCGGGAGGAAAGGGTGAGCAGTACTTC.

CDR3: CASSQGQVSNQPQHF. The CDR3 DNA reads as TGTGCCAGCAGTCAAGGGCAGGTGAGCAATCAGCCCCAGCATTTT. V and J are TRBV28 and TRBJ1-5; D gene uncertain. V was shortened by 5 bases and J by 1 base, with 12 bases between the two germline ends. Germline lookup yields CDR1 MDHEN and CDR2 SYDVKM. This CDR3 has 15 amino acids.

The J gene is TRBJ1-1, the V gene TRBV2; no firm D call. Trimming removed 7 bases at V and 1 base at J, with 16 bases between. The CDR3 sequence is 15 residues long. The germline V gene has CDR1 SNHLY and CDR2 FYNNEI. In DNA form, the CDR3 reads TGTGCCAGCACTCTTGAACGGCTTACGAACACTGAAGCTTTCTTT. Amino acids: CASTLERLTNTEAFF.

The genes are TRBV7-8 and TRBJ2-5, with 9 bases lining up with TRBD2. J lost 1 base, V lost 5 bases, and 8 bases had no gene match. The CDR3 has 16 residues. Germline CDR1 and CDR2: SGHVS and FQNEAQ. CDR3 coding DNA: TGTGCCAGCAGCCAGACCAAGCGGGGGGTCCAAGAGACCCAGTACTTC. It yields the protein CASSQTKRGVQETQYF.

The chain combines TRBV6-4 with TRBJ1-1, with 8 bases aligning to TRBD1. V lost 6 bases, J lost 3 bases, and 3 bases stayed unmatched. CDR1 and CDR2 from the germline V gene are MRHNA and SNTAGT. The length of the CDR3 is 13 residues. CDR3 protein: CASRLTGDTEAFF. Here the CDR3 DNA reads TGTGCCAGCAGGCTGACAGGGGACACTGAAGCTTTCTTT.

The chain is built from TRBV5-4 and TRBJ1-2, with D possibly matching TRBD1 (5 bases). V lost 1 base, J lost 7 bases, and 17 bases lay in between. The CDR3 length is 15 residues. Germline lookup yields CDR1 SGHNT and CDR2 YYREEE (reference sequence). The CDR3 is CASSLLGARESGYTF. The CDR3 region has the DNA TGTGCCAGCAGCTTGCTAGGGGCCCGTGAGTCTGGCTACACCTTC.

This clone was seen a single time. V usage is TRBV7-2 and J usage is TRBJ2-7, with 8 bases aligning to TRBD1. Losses at the gene ends were 0 bases for V and 3 bases for J; bases not matched to a gene: 4. Germline CDR1 is SGHTA and CDR2 is FQGNSA. The CDR3 runs 15 residues. The CDR3 reads CASSLAGQVIYEQYF. DNA for the CDR3: TGTGCCAGCAGCTTAGCGGGACAGGTAATCTACGAGCAGTACTTC. Complete variable domain (other parts from reference TRBV7-2 and TRBJ2-7): GAGVSQSPSNKVTEKGKDVELRCDPISGHTALYWYRQSLGQGLEFLIYFQGNSAPDKSGLPSDRFSAERTGGSVSTLTIQRTQQEDSAVYLCASSLAGQVIYEQYFGPGTRLTVT.

The gene calls are TRBV29-1 and TRBJ1-2; weak D call: TRBD1 (6 bases). Germline-derived CDR1 and CDR2 are SQVTM and ANQGSEA. The V end lost 7 bases, the J end lost 7 bases, and 13 bases lay between the germline ends. This CDR3 spans 11 amino acids. CDR3 nucleotide sequence: TGCAGCGGTTACACAGGGAGTGGCTACACCTTC. Its translation is CSGYTGSGYTF.

The count of this clone is one. This chain joins TRBV2 and TRBJ2-7, with D perhaps matching TRBD2 (5 bases). Germline V gene sequence: CDR1 SNHLY, CDR2 FYNNEI. This CDR3 contains 13 residues. V dropped 4 bases and J dropped 1 base, with 8 bases sitting between them. The CDR3 sequence: CASSGTLSYEQYF. For the CDR3, the DNA is TGTGCCAGCAGTGGGACTCTATCCTACGAGCAGTACTTC.

This sequence joins TRBV27 and TRBJ2-6; D is unresolved. The CDR3 sequence is 16 residues long. The ends were cut back, 6 bases at V and 0 bases at J, with 12 bases in the middle. Germline V gene lookup returns CDR1 MNHEY and CDR2 SMNVEV (reference sequence). CDR3 region: CASSTPTLSGANVLTF. The DNA for the CDR3 is TGTGCCAGCAGCACACCGACACTCTCTGGGGCCAACGTCCTGACTTTC.

This chain uses TRBV18 with TRBJ1-4; unclear D gene. In germline, CDR1 is KGHSH, CDR2 LQKENI. V lost 3 bases and J lost 0, with 8 bases in between. The CDR3 consists of 15 residues. CDR3 nucleotides: TGTGCCAGCTCACCGGGCGTGGCAACTAATGAAAAACTGTTTTTT. This gives the protein CASSPGVATNEKLFF.